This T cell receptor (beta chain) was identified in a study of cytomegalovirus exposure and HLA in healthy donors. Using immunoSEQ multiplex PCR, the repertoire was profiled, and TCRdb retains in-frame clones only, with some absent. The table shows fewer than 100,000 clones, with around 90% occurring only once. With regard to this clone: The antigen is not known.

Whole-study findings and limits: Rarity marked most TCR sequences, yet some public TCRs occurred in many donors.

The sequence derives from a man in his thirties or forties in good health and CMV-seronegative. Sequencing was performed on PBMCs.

CDR3 residues: CASSARIAGGFQETQYF. The DNA of the CDR3 is TGTGCCAGCAGCGCAAGAATAGCGGGAGGGTTCCAAGAGACCCAGTACTTC. The genes are TRBV5-5 and TRBJ2-5; 11 bases align to TRBD2. This CDR3 has 17 residues. J was trimmed by 1 base and V by 4 bases; bases with no gene match: 9. CDR1 and CDR2 from the germline V gene are SGHKS and YYEKEE (reference sequence).